Below, 9 T cell receptor beta chains from the same sample are listed, as sequenced in a study of shared clonotypes between healthy human individuals. Assay: immunoSEQ multiplex PCR; the TCRdb copy retains only in-frame clones and omits some. Of 2 million to 2.5 million clones listed, more than 80% are singletons. The sequenced sample consisted of naive CD4+ T cells from PBMCs. The subset was: CD45RA+ positively selected. These receptors originate from a man younger than 30 in good health. Some clones in this sample may be carry-over from other donors' samples.

This clone occurred once. The chain recombines TRBV10-3 with TRBJ1-2; TRBD1 might be the D (6 bases). The CDR3 runs 13 residues. Germline assignment: CDR1 ENHRY and CDR2 SYGVKD. With 7 bases removed from V and 8 bases from J, the gap between germline ends came to 17 bases. CDR3 residues: CAITPAGDGGYTF. For the CDR3, the DNA is TGTGCCATCACCCCCGCAGGGGATGGCGGCTACACCTTC.

The genes are TRBV20-1 and TRBJ1-4; TRBD1 might be the D (6 bases). The germline V and J ends were trimmed by 6 bases and 12 bases, with 14 bases remaining between them. Germline CDR1 reads DFQATT; CDR2 reads SNEGSKA (reference sequence). CDR3 length: 11 amino acids. CDR3 in DNA: TGCAGTGCACAGGGAGGCCTGGAACTGTTTTTT. It translates to CSAQGGLELFF.

The rearrangement uses TRBV5-6 and TRBJ1-1, with 8 bases aligning to TRBD1. The CDR3 spans 14 residues. V trimming: 0 bases; J trimming: 5 bases; junction bases outside the gene matches: 3. Germline lookup yields CDR1 SGHDT and CDR2 YYEEEE. The CDR3 is CASSLDRGRTEAFF. In nucleotides, the CDR3 is TGTGCCAGCAGCTTGGACAGGGGGAGGACTGAAGCTTTCTTT.

The chain joins TRBV11-3 to TRBJ2-2; D remains unclear. CDR1 is SGHNT, CDR2 YENEEA, per germline. With 5 bases removed from V and 3 bases from J, the gap between germline ends came to 7 bases. This CDR3 contains 13 residues. Written as DNA, the CDR3 is TGTGCCAGCAGCCCCGTGGACACCGGGGAGCTGTTTTTT. As protein: CASSPVDTGELFF.

The rearrangement joins TRBV5-1 to TRBJ2-3, with 7 bases fitting TRBD1. Germline V gene lookup returns CDR1 SGHRS and CDR2 YFSETQ. The CDR3 totals 15 residues. The V gene end was trimmed by 2 bases and the J gene end by 2 bases; junction bases not matched to a gene: 5. For the CDR3, the DNA is TGCGCCAGCAGCTTTAACAGGGGCGACACAGATACGCAGTATTTT. Protein: CASSFNRGDTDTQYF.

The V and J genes are TRBV18 and TRBJ2-5, with 12 bases fitting TRBD2. Germline V gene data show CDR1 as KGHSH and CDR2 as LQKENI. The CDR3 is made up of 18 amino acids. The junction had 10 bases not matched to a gene; V was cut back by 4 bases and J by 1 base. In nucleotides, the CDR3 is TGTGCCAGCTCACGGTCTAGCGGGAGGGAGAACCGCCAAGAGACCCAGTACTTC. Its protein product is CASSRSSGRENRQETQYF.

The V gene is TRBV9, the J gene TRBJ2-5; D is perhaps TRBD2 (5 bases). The germline V gene encodes CDR1 SGDLS and CDR2 YYNGEE. This CDR3 is built from 14 residues. The V gene lost 0 bases and the J gene lost 5 bases, with 11 bases spanning the gap. The CDR3 sequence is CASSVDPGWETQYF. DNA of the CDR3: TGTGCCAGCAGCGTAGACCCGGGGTGGGAGACCCAGTACTTC. Full variable domain (remainder filled in from reference TRBV9 and TRBJ2-5): DSGVTQTPKHLITATGQRVTLRCSPRSGDLSVYWYQQSLDQGLQFLIQYYNGEERAKGNILERFSAQQFPDLHSELNLSSLELGDSALYFCASSVDPGWETQYFGPGTRLLVL.

The V gene is TRBV15, the J gene TRBJ1-1; a weak D match, TRBD1 (6 bases). Per germline, CDR1 LNHNV and CDR2 YYDKDF (reference sequence). V lost 7 bases to trimming and J lost 0 bases, with 9 bases between them. The length of the CDR3 is 13 residues. The CDR3 bases are TGTGCCACCAAAGGGGGAATGAACACTGAAGCTTTCTTT. Its translation is CATKGGMNTEAFF.

This chain links TRBV2 with TRBJ2-7; D is possibly TRBD1 (5 bases). The germline gives CDR1 SNHLY, CDR2 FYNNEI. Between the trimmed V and J ends, which lost 8 bases and 7 bases, there was a span of 15 bases. This CDR3 has 12 residues. Written as DNA, the CDR3 is TGTGCCAGCGCTCAGGGTCTGGGGGAGCAGTACTTC. Translating it yields CASAQGLGEQYF.